The clone carrying this T cell receptor (beta chain) showed up many times. The target antigen is unknown. Molecular barcoding with unique molecular identifiers was used for the TCRbeta library. MiXCR, run by TCRdb on the PCR reads, gives a single entry per CDR3 protein. Of fewer than 700,000 distinct CDR3 sequences in the sample, under 15% were seen once. The CDR3 consists of 14 residues. Trimming took 1 base from V and 3 from J, leaving 9 bases between them. Germline CDR1 SGDLS, CDR2 YYNGEE. The data stem from a study of T-cell reconstitution after alpha-beta-depleted transplantation in children. Points from the study as a whole: As was reported, about two months after transplant, alpha-beta T cells came from several hundred expanded graft clones. It was newly produced T cells that mostly accounted for T-cell counts and diversity one year after transplant.

This TCR came from a male patient aged 10 to 17 who had a stem cell transplant for acute myeloid leukemia, so the T cells may come from the graft donor. This sequence joins TRBV9 and TRBJ2-3; tentative D call: TRBD1 (5 bases). The input for sequencing was PBMCs, mostly from graft donor cells, taken 360 days after TCRalphabeta/CD19-depleted stem cell transplant. As DNA, the CDR3 is TGTGCCAGCAGCGTAATAGGGGCGACAGATACGCAGTATTTT. Residues: CASSVIGATDTQYF.